This T cell receptor beta chain was captured by sequencing in a study of technical replicates of blood from several donors. Assay used: immunoSEQ multiplex PCR; TCRdb lists only in-frame clones, some missing. The sample has tens of thousands of clones; just under 95% are singletons. In germline, CDR1 is SGHTA, CDR2 FQGNSA. The V end was cut by 2 bases, the J end by 3 bases, with 8 bases between. The CDR3 sequence is 13 residues long. The clonotype originates from a human donor in good health. The V gene is TRBV7-2, the J gene TRBJ2-7; D remains ambiguous. Sequencing was done on a sample of T cells isolated from PBMCs. The CDR3 nucleotides read TGTGCCAGCAGCTTACTGTGGCACTACGAGCAGTACTTC. Amino acids: CASSLLWHYEQYF.